This T cell receptor beta chain came from a study of Ad26.COV2.S vaccination and SARS-CoV-2 variants. The study, taken as a whole, reports: Researchers reported similar non-spike TCR breadth in vaccine and placebo recipients. Vaccinees displayed broader spike-specific TCR repertoires than placebo recipients. Once vaccination had occurred, spike-specific CD8+ and CD4+ T cell responses reportedly showed substantial breadth.

The CDR3 is 17 amino acids. With 3 bases clipped from V and 5 bases from J, the junction kept 14 bases outside the gene matches. The germline gives CDR1 SGDLS, CDR2 YYNGEE. As concerns this clone: Antigen specificity is unknown.

Clones were sequenced by immunoSEQ multiplex PCR, and TCRdb holds only the in-frame ones, with some missing. The repertoire holds about 320,000 clones, with around 84% as singletons. Treatment: roughly 18 received Ad26.COV2.S at low or high dose, single or two shots; five or six received placebo; per-sample allocation not given. The study sampled participants on day 63 after the first vaccine or placebo injection. Within Boston, the person who donated was an adult of 18-55 years. The chain employs TRBV9 and TRBJ2-1; 7 bases are a match to TRBD2. The receptor was derived from a person between 18 and 65 years old who received the Ad26.COV2.S COVID-19 vaccine or a placebo. Sample: peripheral blood, taken in a trial of Ad26.COV2.S vaccine versus placebo. The chain's CDR3 is CASSGFNSAGTNNEQFF. In nucleotides, the CDR3 is TGTGCCAGCAGCGGGTTTAACTCAGCGGGGACGAACAATGAGCAGTTCTTC.